These 29 T cell receptor beta chains originate from one sample sequenced in a study of T cells in Graves' hyperthyroidism and ophthalmopathy. Authors of the study amplified TCR beta CDR3 regions from RNA transcripts. A set of HTBI primers served as the primers for a first-round RT-PCR of the TCR CDR3. From the multiplex PCR reads, TCRdb called clonotypes with MiXCR, one entry per CDR3 protein. The table has 150,000 or so distinct CDR3 sequences, 9.4% seen once; the top ten hold around 21%. Sequencing was done on a sample of blood. The source is a woman aged 18-29 years with Graves' hyperthyroidism that later progressed to Graves' ophthalmopathy.

This clonotype was seen at least ten times. The chain uses TRBV12-3 or TRBV12-4 and TRBJ2-7; D is uncertain. This CDR3 has 13 residues. V dropped 6 bases and J dropped 0 bases, with 9 bases sitting between them. The CDR3 region is CASRWTGSYEQYF. In DNA form, the CDR3 reads TGTGCCAGCAGATGGACGGGCTCCTACGAGCAGTACTTC.

This clonotype came up a few times. This chain links TRBV30 with TRBJ1-2; weak D call: TRBD1 (5 bases). The CDR3 totals 14 residues. The germline gives CDR1 GTSNPN, CDR2 SVGIG (reference sequence). Trimming took 0 bases from V and 4 from J, leaving 12 bases between them. The CDR3 loop is CAWSVRRGGYGYTF. The CDR3 DNA follows: TGTGCCTGGAGTGTACGGCGGGGCGGCTATGGCTACACCTTC.

This clonotype came up many times. The genes are TRBV30 and TRBJ1-3; D remains ambiguous. The CDR3 is made up of 15 amino acids. Germline lookup yields CDR1 GTSNPN and CDR2 SVGIG (reference sequence). Trimming shortened V by 2 bases and J by 0 bases, and 11 bases separated the two germline ends. The CDR3 sequence: CAWSFGPSSGNTIYF. The DNA for the CDR3 is TGTGCCTGGAGTTTCGGACCGAGCTCTGGAAACACCATATATTTT.

This clonotype occurred a few times. The J gene is TRBJ1-1, the V gene TRBV4-2; D gene unclear. The germline V and J ends were trimmed by 0 bases and 0 bases, with 11 bases remaining between them. Germline CDR1 and CDR2: LGHNA and YNFKEQ. This CDR3 contains 16 residues. The CDR3 DNA reads as TGTGCCAGCAGCCAAGATTGGGCGGGGATGAACACTGAAGCTTTCTTT. It codes for CASSQDWAGMNTEAFF.

This clonotype has a count of ten or more. The chain links TRBV12-3 or TRBV12-4 to TRBJ2-1; D possibly matches TRBD1 or TRBD2 (6 bases each). The V end was cut by 1 base, the J end by 9 bases, with 13 bases between. The CDR3 has 14 residues. CDR3 sequence: CASSLVGGGIEQFF. The CDR3 DNA reads as TGTGCCAGCAGTTTAGTTGGAGGGGGTATTGAGCAGTTCTTC.

This clonotype was picked up many times. The CDR3 nucleotides read TGTGCCAGCAGCCACAGAGCGGGGATGGGCAATGAGCAGTTCTTC. Translating it yields CASSHRAGMGNEQFF. The V gene is TRBV12-3 or TRBV12-4, the J gene TRBJ2-1; 7 bases are shared with TRBD2. The V and J ends lost 6 bases and 6 bases, in that order; junction bases with no gene match: 11. This CDR3 is built from 15 residues.

This clonotype has ten or more counts. V gene TRBV28 combines with J gene TRBJ1-5; no definite D call. The V gene lost 5 bases and the J gene lost 1 base, with 9 bases spanning the gap. Germline-derived CDR1 and CDR2 are MDHEN and SYDVKM. CDR3 length equals 14 residues. CDR3 sequence (DNA): TGTGCCAGCAGTCTCGGACGAAGCAATCAGCCCCAGCATTTT. Encoded protein: CASSLGRSNQPQHF.

This clonotype was recorded at least ten times. V is TRBV25-1 and J is TRBJ1-1; a weak D match, TRBD1 (5 bases). V was trimmed by 3 bases and J by 4 bases, leaving 15 bases between them. The CDR3 runs 15 residues. Per germline, CDR1 MGHDK and CDR2 SYGVNS. This CDR3 is CASSDGGRGRTEAFF. The CDR3 nucleotides read TGTGCCAGCAGTGATGGGGGACGCGGGCGCACTGAAGCTTTCTTT. The full variable domain, with the rest looked up from reference TRBV25-1 and TRBJ1-1, is EADIYQTPRYLVIGTGKKITLECSQTMGHDKMYWYQQDPGMELHLIHYSYGVNSTEKGDLSSESTVSRIRTEHFPLTLESARPSHTSQYLCASSDGGRGRTEAFFGQGTRLTVV.

This clonotype has at least ten counts. This chain uses TRBV6-1 with TRBJ2-5, with no clear D. CDR3 length: 14 amino acids. The V gene lost 2 bases and the J gene lost 2 bases, with 9 bases spanning the gap. Germline V gives CDR1 MNHNS, CDR2 SASEGT. Written as DNA, the CDR3 is TGTGCCAGCAGTGAATTAGGGCAGCAAGAGACCCAGTACTTC. This encodes CASSELGQQETQYF.

This clonotype occurred many times. The gene calls are TRBV11-2 and TRBJ2-7; no definite D call. The CDR3 sequence is 14 residues long. Germline CDR1 reads SGHAT; CDR2 reads FQNNGV. V lost 5 bases and J lost 1, with 12 bases in between. The CDR3 sequence: CASSGFKGSYEQYF. For the CDR3, the DNA is TGTGCCAGCAGCGGTTTTAAAGGTTCCTACGAGCAGTACTTC.

This clonotype came up many times. The chain couples TRBV20-1 to TRBJ2-2; D ambiguous. The CDR3 has 13 residues. V lost 1 base, J lost 7 bases, and 10 bases lay in between. Germline V lookup: CDR1 DFQATT, CDR2 SNEGSKA (reference sequence). The DNA for the CDR3 is TGCAGTGCTAGAGCTACAGTGGGCGGGGAGCTGTTTTTT. Translation: CSARATVGGELFF.

This clonotype was seen many times. CDR3 sequence: CASSNTGSQETQYF. For the CDR3, the DNA is TGTGCCAGCAGTAACACGGGGAGCCAAGAGACCCAGTACTTC. This chain uses TRBV7-6 with TRBJ2-5; D might be TRBD2 (5 bases). The CDR3 spans 14 residues. Germline V gene lookup returns CDR1 SGHVS and CDR2 FNYEAQ. V was clipped by 6 bases and J by 1 base, with 12 bases between them. Drawing the rest from reference TRBV7-6 and TRBJ2-5, the complete variable domain is GAGVSQSPRYKVTKRGQDVALRCDPISGHVSLYWYRQALGQGPEFLTYFNYEAQQDKSGLPNDRFSAERPEGSISTLTIQRTEQRDSAMYRCASSNTGSQETQYFGPGTRLLVL.

This chain uses TRBV7-7 with TRBJ2-2; TRBD1 aligns across 11 bases. V lost 2 bases, J lost 8 bases, and 4 bases stayed unmatched. The CDR3 runs to 15 residues. Germline CDR1 is SSHAT and CDR2 is FNYEAQ (reference sequence). CDR3 coding DNA: TGTGCCAGCAGCTTATGGACAGGGGGCTCTGGGGAGCTGTTTTTT. This codes for CASSLWTGGSGELFF.

About this clonotype: A read error may explain this, as a much larger clone is one base away. V gene TRBV27 combines with J gene TRBJ1-6; D gene ambiguous. This CDR3 contains 15 residues. Germline CDR1 MNHEY, CDR2 SMNVEV (reference sequence). The CDR3 nucleotides read TGTGCCAGCAGTGCCGACATGCGACCAAATTCAGCCCTCCACTTT. As protein: CASSADMRPNSALHF.

This clonotype was recorded at least ten times. The V gene is TRBV19, the J gene TRBJ1-2; D not resolved. CDR3 size: 15 residues. Trimming cost V 0 bases and J 0 bases, with 8 bases left between them. Germline loops: CDR1 LNHDA, CDR2 SQIVND (reference sequence). In DNA form, the CDR3 reads TGTGCCAGTAGTATAGATTACGGGGCTAACTATGGCTACACCTTC. Its translation: CASSIDYGANYGYTF.

This clonotype was recorded at least ten times. The V and J genes are TRBV30 and TRBJ1-2; 7 nucleotides line up with TRBD1. In germline, CDR1 is GTSNPN, CDR2 SVGIG (reference sequence). This CDR3 has 13 amino acids. J lost 3 bases, V lost 0 bases, and 1 base had no gene match. CDR3 in DNA: TGTGCCTGGAGTGTACAGGGGCACTATGGCTACACCTTC. Protein: CAWSVQGHYGYTF.

V gene TRBV6-1 combines with J gene TRBJ1-2; D gene uncertain. There are 13 residues in the CDR3. Per germline, CDR1 MNHNS and CDR2 SASEGT. The V end was cut by 3 bases, the J end by 8 bases, with 13 bases between. The CDR3 protein is CASSDGQAGGYTF. The CDR3 DNA reads TGTGCCAGCAGTGACGGGCAGGCGGGAGGCTACACCTTC.

This clonotype was recorded many times. The V call is TRBV5-1, the J call TRBJ1-1; TRBD1 agrees at 7 bases. Germline trimming cut 4 bases from V and 14 bases from J; bases unmatched to any gene: 17. Per germline, CDR1 SGHRS and CDR2 YFSETQ. This CDR3 spans 14 amino acids. The CDR3 loop is CASSPGDRASRWFF. The CDR3 DNA reads as TGCGCCAGCAGCCCTGGAGACAGGGCGAGTAGGTGGTTCTTT.

This clonotype came up many times. The chain has TRBV7-9 and TRBJ1-6; D call uncertain. CDR1 is SEHNR and CDR2 is FQNEAQ in the germline V gene (reference sequence). There are 15 residues in the CDR3. Trimming stripped 1 base from V and 7 bases from J, with 11 bases between. The CDR3 loop is CASSLDRSGNSPLHF. In DNA, the CDR3 is TGTGCCAGCAGCTTAGATCGCAGTGGAAATTCACCCCTCCACTTT.

This clonotype was counted a few times. The V call is TRBV7-8, the J call TRBJ2-3, with 10 positions matching TRBD2. The V segment lost 3 bases and the J segment 4 bases; nucleotides outside the gene matches: 7. Germline values: CDR1 SGHVS, CDR2 FQNEAQ. The CDR3 is 16 amino acids. The CDR3 loop reads CASSLERGGRSDTQYF. The DNA for the CDR3 is TGTGCCAGCAGCTTGGAGCGGGGGGGCCGGTCAGATACGCAGTATTTT.

The genes are TRBV4-2 and TRBJ2-7; TRBD2 matches 9 bases. CDR3 length: 16 residues. The germline V gene encodes CDR1 LGHNA and CDR2 YNFKEQ. The V segment lost 0 bases and the J segment 6 bases; nucleotides outside the gene matches: 9. CDR3 in DNA: TGTGCCAGCAGCCAAGATGGCGGGCTACTAGCGGGCGAGCAGTACTTC. Translation: CASSQDGGLLAGEQYF.

The V call is TRBV4-1, the J call TRBJ1-1; D unresolved. CDR1 and CDR2 from the germline V gene are MGHRA and YSYEKL. Trimming pared 0 bases from V and 12 bases from J, leaving 14 bases between. The CDR3 has 13 residues. The CDR3 loop reads CASSQDRQYETFF. DNA for the CDR3: TGCGCCAGCAGCCAAGACAGGCAATACGAAACTTTCTTT.

In this sample, this clonotype turned up many times. The rearrangement uses TRBV5-4 and TRBJ1-1; D is uncertain. Trimming took 0 bases from V and 4 from J, leaving 10 bases between them. This CDR3 is built from 14 residues. Germline V CDR1 and CDR2: SGHNT, YYREEE (reference sequence). CDR3 protein: CASSLDGDGTEAFF. The CDR3 DNA reads TGTGCCAGCAGCTTGGACGGGGATGGCACTGAAGCTTTCTTT.

This clonotype was observed once. The chain has TRBV6-5 and TRBJ2-3; tentative D call: TRBD1 (5 bases). This CDR3 is 20 amino acids long. Germline V lookup: CDR1 MNHEY, CDR2 SVGAGI. The ends were cut back, 2 bases at V and 1 base at J, with 25 bases in the middle. CDR3 DNA: TGTGCCAGCAGTTACAGGGTTAGGGGATTAATTTTGACGGGCACAGATACGCAGTATTTT. It encodes CASSYRVRGLILTGTDTQYF.

The chain uses TRBV4-2 and TRBJ1-6; D might be TRBD1 (5 bases). This CDR3 comprises 15 residues. V was cut by 4 bases and J by 5 bases, with 12 bases left in between. Per germline, CDR1 LGHNA and CDR2 YNFKEQ. The CDR3 nucleotides are TGTGCCAGCAGCCCCCGGGGAGGGGATAATTCACCCCTCCACTTT. Protein sequence: CASSPRGGDNSPLHF.

Ten or more counts support this clonotype. This chain connects TRBV2 to TRBJ1-2; 10 bases line up with TRBD1. The CDR3 spans 15 residues. Germline V CDR1 and CDR2: SNHLY, FYNNEI. After removal of 1 base from V and 4 bases from J, the junction contained 3 bases not matched to a gene. CDR3 coding DNA: TGTGCCAGCAGTGAAGGACAGGGGGCGGTCTATGGCTACACCTTC. Amino acids: CASSEGQGAVYGYTF.

Turning to this clonotype: A clone one base away is much larger, so this may be a read error. The CDR3 DNA is TGCGCCAGCAGCCGGAGACAGGGTGATCAGCCCCAGCATTTT. Amino acid sequence: CASSRRQGDQPQHF. The chain combines TRBV4-1 with TRBJ1-5, with TRBD1 matching over 7 bases. V lost 4 bases to trimming and J lost 5 bases; unmatched junction nucleotides: 5. This CDR3 has 14 residues. CDR1 is MGHRA and CDR2 is YSYEKL in the germline V gene.

CDR3 DNA sequence: TGTGCCAGCAGCTTAGGAGGGGGAACTAATGAAAAACTGTTTTTT. Its protein product is CASSLGGGTNEKLFF. The chain combines TRBV11-2 with TRBJ1-4; D may be TRBD1 (6 bases). The V and J ends lost 1 base and 1 base respectively, with 7 bases between them. The germline V gene encodes CDR1 SGHAT and CDR2 FQNNGV. CDR3 size: 15 residues. Together with reference TRBV11-2 and TRBJ1-4, the CDR3 gives the full variable domain: EAGVAQSPRYKIIEKRQSVAFWCNPISGHATLYWYQQILGQGPKLLIQFQNNGVVDDSQLPKDRFSAERLKGVDSTLKIQPAKLEDSAVYLCASSLGGGTNEKLFFGSGTQLSVL.

This clonotype showed up many times. This CDR3 is CASSDDYEQYF. The CDR3 DNA follows: TGTGCCAGCAGTGACGACTACGAGCAGTACTTC. The rearrangement uses TRBV2 and TRBJ2-7; D gene uncertain. Germline assignment: CDR1 SNHLY and CDR2 FYNNEI. V shed 3 bases and J shed 3 bases, with 3 bases lying between them. This CDR3 has 11 residues. Full variable domain (rest looked up from reference TRBV2 and TRBJ2-7): EPEVTQTPSHQVTQMGQEVILRCVPISNHLYFYWYRQILGQKVEFLVSFYNNEISEKSEIFDDQFSVERPDGSNFTLKIRSTKLEDSAMYFCASSDDYEQYFGPGTRLTVT.